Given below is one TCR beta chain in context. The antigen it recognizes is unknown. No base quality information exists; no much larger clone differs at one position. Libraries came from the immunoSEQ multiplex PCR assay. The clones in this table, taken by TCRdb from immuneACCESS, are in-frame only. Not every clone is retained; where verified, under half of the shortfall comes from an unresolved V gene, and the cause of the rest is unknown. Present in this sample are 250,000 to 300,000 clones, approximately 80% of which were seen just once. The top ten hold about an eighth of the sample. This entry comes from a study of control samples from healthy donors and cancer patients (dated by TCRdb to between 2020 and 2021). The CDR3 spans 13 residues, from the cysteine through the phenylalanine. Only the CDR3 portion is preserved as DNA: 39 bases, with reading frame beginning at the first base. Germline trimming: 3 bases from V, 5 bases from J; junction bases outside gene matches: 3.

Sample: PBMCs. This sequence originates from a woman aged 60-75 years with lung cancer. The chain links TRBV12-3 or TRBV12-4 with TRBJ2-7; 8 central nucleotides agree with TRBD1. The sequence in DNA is TGTGCCAGCAGTTTCGCAGGGGGCGACGAGCAGTACTTC. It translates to CASSFAGGDEQYF.